These 27 T cell receptor beta chains were all obtained from the same sample, sequenced in a study of shared clonotypes between healthy human individuals (dated by TCRdb to between 2020 and 2021). The method behind the library was the immunoSEQ multiplex PCR assay. TCRdb limited this immuneACCESS table to in-frame rearrangements with V and J called. A share of clones is missing; checked studies link under half to unresolved V genes, and the rest is unexplained. This sample holds 470,000 or so clones; 81% were observed only once. The ten largest clonotypes hold approximately 12% of the sample. Sequences were obtained from PBMCs. These TCRs come from a woman between 40 and 55 years old in good health. Some clones in this sample may be carry-over from other donors' samples.

CDR3 coding DNA: TGTGCCAGTAGTATCGGAAGGGACAGGGAGGCCCAGTACTTC. It is translated as CASSIGRDREAQYF. The chain uses TRBV19 and TRBJ2-5; 9 bases map to TRBD1. Germline-derived CDR1 and CDR2 are LNHDA and SQIVND (reference sequence). J was trimmed by 9 bases and V by 3 bases; bases with no gene match: 8. CDR3 length equals 14 residues.

The rearrangement links TRBV5-1 to TRBJ1-1; 7 positions match TRBD1. After removal of 2 bases from V and 3 bases from J, the junction contained 4 bases not matched to a gene. Germline V gives CDR1 SGHRS, CDR2 YFSETQ. This CDR3 comprises 14 residues. CDR3 bases: TGCGCCAGCAGCTTACAAACAGGGGACACTGAAGCTTTCTTT. Its translation: CASSLQTGDTEAFF.

The rearrangement uses TRBV19 and TRBJ1-5; unclear D gene. This CDR3 has 16 residues. The germline CDR1 and CDR2 sequences are LNHDA and SQIVND (reference sequence). The V gene lost 3 bases and the J gene lost 0 bases, with 12 bases spanning the gap. Here the CDR3 reads CASSIPGRYSNQPQHF. CDR3 in DNA: TGTGCCAGTAGTATCCCAGGACGGTATAGCAATCAGCCCCAGCATTTT.

The chain carries TRBV7-2 and TRBJ1-2; 9 bases are a match to TRBD1. The CDR3 consists of 14 residues. V lost 3 bases and J lost 6; bases outside the gene matches: 5. Germline V lookup: CDR1 SGHTA, CDR2 FQGNSA. CDR3 protein: CASSFLGTGNGYTF. The CDR3, as DNA: TGTGCCAGCAGCTTCCTTGGGACAGGGAATGGCTACACCTTC. The full variable domain, completed using reference TRBV7-2 and TRBJ1-2, is GAGVSQSPSNKVTEKGKDVELRCDPISGHTALYWYRQSLGQGLEFLIYFQGNSAPDKSGLPSDRFSAERTGGSVSTLTIQRTQQEDSAVYLCASSFLGTGNGYTFGSGTRLTVV.

The rearrangement links TRBV28 to TRBJ2-2, with TRBD2 matching 13 bases. CDR3 length: 21 residues. V was pared by 3 bases and J by 0 bases, with 13 bases of the junction left unmatched. In germline, CDR1 is MDHEN, CDR2 SYDVKM. The CDR3 nucleotides are TGTGCCAGCAGTTTCCCGGGGACTAGCGGGATCTATAGGGCGAACACCGGGGAGCTGTTTTTT. This translates into CASSFPGTSGIYRANTGELFF.

This rearrangement joins TRBV7-9 to TRBJ2-7; 7 bases match TRBD1. The CDR3 runs to 14 residues. J was trimmed by 3 bases and V by 5 bases; bases with no gene match: 7. Germline V gene lookup returns CDR1 SEHNR and CDR2 FQNEAQ (reference sequence). CDR3 sequence (DNA): TGTGCCAGCAGCCCCGGACAGGTTGACTACGAGCAGTACTTC. This gives the protein CASSPGQVDYEQYF. Complete variable domain (other parts from reference TRBV7-9 and TRBJ2-7): DTGVSQNPRHKITKRGQNVTFRCDPISEHNRLYWYRQTLGQGPEFLTYFQNEAQLEKSRLLSDRFSAERPKGSFSTLEIQRTEQGDSAMYLCASSPGQVDYEQYFGPGTRLTVT.

As DNA, the CDR3 is TGTGCCAGCAGTTTTCCGGGCCGTTGGTCCACTGAAGCTTTCTTT. Its protein product is CASSFPGRWSTEAFF. This chain connects TRBV28 to TRBJ1-1; D uncertain. CDR3 length: 15 residues. Trimming shortened V by 3 bases and J by 4 bases, and 15 bases separated the two germline ends. Germline V CDR1 and CDR2: MDHEN, SYDVKM.

Points on this clone: Since a much larger clone is just one base distant, this may be a read error. CDR3 loop: CASSVLAGDTDTQYF. CDR3 nucleotide sequence: TGTGCCAGTAGTGTACTAGCGGGAGACACAGATACGCAGTATTTT. V is TRBV19 and J is TRBJ2-3; 11 bases line up with TRBD2. CDR3 size: 15 residues. Germline lookup yields CDR1 LNHDA and CDR2 SQIVND (reference sequence). The junction had 3 bases not matched to a gene; V was cut back by 5 bases and J by 2 bases. The variable domain in full, completed from reference TRBV19 and TRBJ2-3, reads DGGITQSPKYLFRKEGQNVTLSCEQNLNHDAMYWYRQDPGQGLRLIYYSQIVNDFQKGDIAEGYSVSREKKESFPLTVTSAQKNPTAFYLCASSVLAGDTDTQYFGPGTRLTVL.

Details on this clone: One base separates it from a far larger clone, so it is likely a read error. Other DNA sequences within the sample encode an identical CDR3. The V call is TRBV5-4, the J call TRBJ2-7, with TRBD1 matching 7 bases. CDR1 is SGHNT and CDR2 is YYREEE in the germline V gene (reference sequence). The CDR3 length is 14 residues. The V and J ends lost 4 bases and 1 base, in that order; junction bases with no gene match: 5. CDR3 sequence reads: CASSEGDRSYEQYF. CDR3 DNA sequence: TGTGCCAGCAGCGAAGGGGACAGATCCTACGAGCAGTACTTC.

This rearrangement joins TRBV28 to TRBJ1-1, with a possible D match to TRBD1 (5 bases). The CDR3 totals 16 residues. V lost 8 bases and J 0 bases, leaving 19 bases between the germline ends. The V gene's germline CDR1 is MDHEN and CDR2 SYDVKM. The CDR3 DNA follows: TGTGCCAGCGGGAGAGTCGCGGACACATTGAACACTGAAGCTTTCTTT. Encoded protein: CASGRVADTLNTEAFF.

The chain joins TRBV7-3 to TRBJ2-2; TRBD2 agrees at 11 bases. Germline CDR1 and CDR2: SGHTA and FQGTGA. This CDR3 has 17 residues. V shed 5 bases and J 5 bases; nucleotides not matched to a gene: 10. CDR3 amino acids: CASSATSLAGVTGELFF. In DNA, the CDR3 is TGTGCCAGCAGCGCAACATCACTAGCGGGAGTGACCGGGGAGCTGTTTTTT.

V usage is TRBV5-1 and J usage is TRBJ2-7; 12 bases are shared with TRBD2. The CDR3 covers 15 residues. Germline CDR1 reads SGHRS; CDR2 reads YFSETQ. With 4 bases clipped from V and 6 bases from J, the junction kept 8 bases outside the gene matches. For the CDR3, the DNA is TGCGCCAGCAGCGGTGGACTAGCGGGAAATATCGAGCAGTACTTC. Protein: CASSGGLAGNIEQYF.

The chain carries TRBV19 and TRBJ1-1, with 8 bases matching TRBD1. V trimming: 4 bases; J trimming: 1 base; junction bases outside the gene matches: 11. Germline-derived CDR1 and CDR2 are LNHDA and SQIVND (reference sequence). The CDR3 has 17 residues. The CDR3, as DNA: TGTGCCAGTAGTAGCACAGGGGGGGTCCCGGAGAACACTGAAGCTTTCTTT. It yields the protein CASSSTGGVPENTEAFF.

To note about this clone: A much larger clone differs from this one at a single base, so this may be a read error. The chain's CDR3 is CASSQSLVTQFF. The CDR3 nucleotides are TGTGCCAGCAGCCAATCACTAGTGACCCAGTTCTTC. The rearrangement links TRBV4-2 to TRBJ2-1, with a possible D match to TRBD2 (5 bases). In germline, CDR1 is LGHNA, CDR2 YNFKEQ. Trimming shortened V by 2 bases and J by 13 bases, and 12 bases separated the two germline ends. This CDR3 region has 12 residues.

J is TRBJ1-3 and V is TRBV7-2, with D possibly matching TRBD1 (5 bases). V lost 1 base and J lost 2, with 9 bases in between. Germline V gene lookup returns CDR1 SGHTA and CDR2 FQGNSA. The CDR3 covers 15 residues. In nucleotides, the CDR3 is TGTGCCAGCAGCTTAGAGGGGATCGCTGGAAACACCATATATTTT. This gives the protein CASSLEGIAGNTIYF.

The chain is built from TRBV27 and TRBJ2-1; possibly TRBD2 for D (5 bases). This CDR3 is built from 16 residues. Deletions cut 5 bases from V and 0 bases from J, with 14 bases between. CDR1 is MNHEY, CDR2 SMNVEV, per germline (reference sequence). CDR3 sequence (DNA): TGTGCCAGCAGTACCCAGACTATGAGCTCCTACAATGAGCAGTTCTTC. It encodes CASSTQTMSSYNEQFF.

To note about this clone: This likely came from a read error, as a far larger clone is one base away. The chain employs TRBV5-4 and TRBJ2-7; weak D call: TRBD2 (6 bases). The V gene lost 2 bases and the J gene lost 0 bases, with 12 bases spanning the gap. This CDR3 region has 15 residues. The germline CDR1 and CDR2 sequences are SGHNT and YYREEE (reference sequence). Here the CDR3 DNA reads TGTGCCAGCAGCTTAGGCGGGGTGAGCTCCTACGAGCAGTACTTC. Protein sequence: CASSLGGVSSYEQYF.

The V call is TRBV7-6, the J call TRBJ2-3, with a weak D call TRBD2 (6 bases). Germline-derived CDR1 and CDR2 are SGHVS and FNYEAQ. Trimming cost V 5 bases and J 4 bases, with 13 bases left between them. The CDR3 sequence is 14 residues long. The CDR3 sequence: CASSPEGGADTQYF. The DNA of the CDR3 is TGTGCCAGCAGCCCCGAGGGAGGAGCAGATACGCAGTATTTT.

This CDR3 is CASSQDSRGKLSGNTIYF. In nucleotides, the CDR3 is TGTGCCAGCAGCCAAGATAGTAGGGGTAAACTCTCTGGAAACACCATATATTTT. The V and J genes are TRBV4-2 and TRBJ1-3, with TRBD1 as a possible D gene (5 bases). CDR1 and CDR2 (germline): LGHNA, YNFKEQ. The CDR3 spans 18 residues. The ends were cut back, 0 bases at V and 0 bases at J, with 15 bases in the middle.

A note on this clone: This likely came from a read error, as a far larger clone is one base away. The rearrangement links TRBV28 to TRBJ1-1; D unclear. This CDR3 spans 16 amino acids. Germline CDR1 is MDHEN and CDR2 is SYDVKM. CDR3 protein: CAISSYSRDILGEAFF. CDR3 nucleotides: TGTGCCATCAGTTCATATTCCCGAGACATTCTCGGTGAAGCTTTCTTT. Complete variable domain (other parts from reference TRBV28 and TRBJ1-1): DVKVTQSSRYLVKRTGEKVFLECVQDMDHENMFWYRQDPGLGLRLIYFSYDVKMKEKGDIPEGYSVSREKKERFSLILESASTNQTSMYLCAISSYSRDILGEAFFGQGTRLTVV.

This chain connects TRBV7-8 to TRBJ2-7; D call uncertain. V gave up 3 bases and J gave up 2 bases, with 11 bases separating them. CDR1 and CDR2 from the germline V gene are SGHVS and FQNEAQ. CDR3 length: 14 amino acids. The CDR3 reads CASSFRESTYEQYF. The CDR3 DNA follows: TGTGCCAGCAGCTTCAGAGAGAGCACCTACGAGCAGTACTTC.

For this clone: This likely came from a read error, as a far larger clone is one base away. This same CDR3 is encoded by further DNA sequences in the sample. The chain employs TRBV28 and TRBJ1-5; maybe TRBD1 (5 bases). CDR3 length: 14 residues. Looked up from germline, CDR1 is MDHEN and CDR2 is SYDVKM. The CDR3 DNA reads as TGTGCTAGCAGTGTCCTCGGGGGTAACCAGCCCCAGCATTTT. As protein: CASSVLGGNQPQHF.

CDR3 amino acids: CASSSRDREEDGEQYF. DNA for the CDR3: TGTGCCAGCAGCTCCCGAGACAGGGAGGAAGATGGCGAGCAGTACTTC. The genes are TRBV11-1 and TRBJ2-7; the D gene is possibly TRBD1 (7 bases). Trimming cost V 4 bases and J 6 bases, with 22 bases left between them. Germline lookup yields CDR1 SGHAT and CDR2 FQDESV (reference sequence). The CDR3 totals 16 residues.

This rearrangement joins TRBV5-1 to TRBJ2-5, with 7 bases identical to TRBD2. V was clipped by 4 bases and J by 4 bases; unmatched bases: 13. CDR1 SGHRS and CDR2 YFSETQ come from the germline V gene. The CDR3 sequence is 16 residues long. CDR3 in DNA: TGCGCCAGCAGCCTTGGGTACGGCGGACTAGTAGAGACCCAGTACTTC. It translates to CASSLGYGGLVETQYF.

Turning to this clone: Germline and junction disagree at one end, which may indicate a read error. This chain uses TRBV29-1 with TRBJ1-5; TRBD1 matches 7 bases. Germline V gene lookup returns CDR1 SQVTM and CDR2 ANQGSEA. CDR3 length: 11 amino acids. The CDR3 protein is CSVETGESSYF. CDR3 sequence (DNA): TGCAGCGTGGAAACAGGGGAGTCGTCGTATTTT.

V and J are TRBV14 and TRBJ2-3; D gene ambiguous. This CDR3 is 16 amino acids long. Trimming stripped 4 bases from V and 3 bases from J, with 17 bases between. Germline lookup yields CDR1 SGHDN and CDR2 FVKESK. CDR3 loop: CASSLTFNGVTDTQYF. CDR3 sequence (DNA): TGTGCCAGCAGCCTAACATTTAATGGAGTGACAGATACGCAGTATTTT. Together with reference TRBV14 and TRBJ2-3, the CDR3 gives the full variable domain: EAGVTQFPSHSVIEKGQTVTLRCDPISGHDNLYWYRRVMGKEIKFLLHFVKESKQDESGMPNNRFLAERTGGTYSTLKVQPAELEDSGVYFCASSLTFNGVTDTQYFGPGTRLTVL.

The rearrangement uses TRBV10-3 and TRBJ2-1, with 7 positions matching TRBD2. Germline assignment: CDR1 ENHRY and CDR2 SYGVKD. After removal of 0 bases from V and 3 bases from J, the junction contained 11 bases not matched to a gene. This CDR3 has 18 residues. CDR3 amino acids: CAISESPPRLAVYNEQFF. The CDR3 region has the DNA TGTGCCATCAGTGAGTCGCCCCCTCGGCTAGCGGTCTACAATGAGCAGTTCTTC.